Presented here are 5 T cell receptor beta chains from one specimen sequenced in a study of molecular identifiers for immune sequencing clone quantification. MiXCR, applied by TCRdb to the PCR reads, yields one record per CDR3 protein. The table shows about 320,000 distinct CDR3 sequences, with about a fifth occurring only once. The sequencing input was naive CD8+ T cells from blood, with Jurkat cell RNA spiked in. Subset here: FACS-sorted CD8+CD4-CCR7+CD45RA+ naive T cells. All receptors come from a human donor in good health. Some libraries in this study had Jurkat cell RNA spiked in.

This chain connects TRBV27 to TRBJ1-1; possible D gene TRBD1, 6 bases. Between the trimmed V and J ends, which lost 6 bases and 1 base, there was a span of 18 bases. The CDR3 contains 16 residues. CDR1 and CDR2 (germline): MNHEY, SMNVEV (reference sequence). DNA of the CDR3: TGTGCCAGCAGCCCCCCTTCCCCGACAGGGAACACTGAAGCTTTCTTT. Translated: CASSPPSPTGNTEAFF.

Notes on this clonotype: Possible read error: a much larger clone is one base away. The CDR3 spells CAWSWTWGPEQYF. In DNA form, the CDR3 reads TGTGCCTGGAGTTGGACATGGGGTCCCGAGCAGTACTTC. The chain has TRBV30 and TRBJ2-7, with D tentatively TRBD1 (5 bases). This CDR3 has 13 amino acids. V lost 2 bases, J lost 6 bases, and 14 bases lay in between. The V gene's germline CDR1 is GTSNPN and CDR2 SVGIG (reference sequence).

Notes on this clonotype: This may stem from a read error, because a much larger clone lies one nucleotide away. The rearrangement uses TRBV29-1 and TRBJ1-1; D gene ambiguous. The germline gives CDR1 SQVTM, CDR2 ANQGSEA. The CDR3 totals 13 residues. The V end lost 7 bases, the J end lost 1 base, and 13 bases lay between the germline ends. CDR3 DNA: TGCAGCGCCCATCACATCGCGAACACTGAAGCTTTCTTT. It is translated as CSAHHIANTEAFF.

In the case of this clonotype: The CDR3 end shows no conserved phenylalanine or tryptophan, and so a read error is likely. J is TRBJ2-4 and V is TRBV2; 9 bases line up with TRBD1. Germline loops: CDR1 SNHLY, CDR2 FYNNEI. This CDR3 has 17 residues. V was clipped by 6 bases and J by 2 bases; unmatched bases: 11. The CDR3 DNA follows: TGTGCCAGCAGACCCCCCGGACAGGGGATTACCAAAAACATTCAGTACTCC. It is translated as CASRPPGQGITKNIQYS.

This clonotype was observed at least ten times. The chain has TRBV13 and TRBJ1-1; unclear D gene. V lost 0 bases to trimming and J lost 4 bases, with 6 bases between them. Germline CDR1 reads PRHDT; CDR2 reads FYEKMQ (reference sequence). The CDR3 runs 13 residues. The CDR3 reads CASSLGRVTEAFF. CDR3 nucleotides: TGTGCCAGCAGCTTAGGACGGGTCACTGAAGCTTTCTTT.